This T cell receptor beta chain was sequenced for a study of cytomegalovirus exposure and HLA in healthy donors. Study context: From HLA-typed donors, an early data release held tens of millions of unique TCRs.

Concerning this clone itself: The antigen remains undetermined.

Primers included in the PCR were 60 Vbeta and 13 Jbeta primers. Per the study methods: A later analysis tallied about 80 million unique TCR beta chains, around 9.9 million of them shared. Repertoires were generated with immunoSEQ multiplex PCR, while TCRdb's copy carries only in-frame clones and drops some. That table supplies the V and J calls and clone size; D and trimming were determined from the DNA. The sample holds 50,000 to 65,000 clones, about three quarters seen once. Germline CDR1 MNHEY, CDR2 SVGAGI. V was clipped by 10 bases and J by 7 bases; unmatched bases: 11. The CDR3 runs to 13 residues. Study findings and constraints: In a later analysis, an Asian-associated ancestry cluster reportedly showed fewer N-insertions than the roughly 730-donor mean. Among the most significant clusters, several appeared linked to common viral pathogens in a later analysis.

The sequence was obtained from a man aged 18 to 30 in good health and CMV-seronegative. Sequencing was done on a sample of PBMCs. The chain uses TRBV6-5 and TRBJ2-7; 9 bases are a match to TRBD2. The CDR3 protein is CATRPSGDREQYF. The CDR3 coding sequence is TGTGCCACAAGGCCTAGCGGGGACCGGGAGCAGTACTTC.